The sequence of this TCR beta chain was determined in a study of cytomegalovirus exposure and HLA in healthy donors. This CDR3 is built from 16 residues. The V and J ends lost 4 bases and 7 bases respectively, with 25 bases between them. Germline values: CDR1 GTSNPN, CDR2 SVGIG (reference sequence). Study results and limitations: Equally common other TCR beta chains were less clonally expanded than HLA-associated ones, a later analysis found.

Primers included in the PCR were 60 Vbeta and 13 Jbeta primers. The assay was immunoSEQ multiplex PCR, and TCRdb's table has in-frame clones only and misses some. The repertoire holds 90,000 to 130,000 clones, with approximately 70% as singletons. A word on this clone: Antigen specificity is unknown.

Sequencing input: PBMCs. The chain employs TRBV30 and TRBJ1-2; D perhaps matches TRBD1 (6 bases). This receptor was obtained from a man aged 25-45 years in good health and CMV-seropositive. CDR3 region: CAWIDPNSWGQGGYTF. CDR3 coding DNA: TGTGCCTGGATCGATCCCAATTCGTGGGGGCAGGGTGGCTACACCTTC.